This is a list of T cell receptor beta chains from one sample in a study of CD8 T cells in ankylosing spondylitis. MiXCR was run by TCRdb on the 5' RACE reads, yielding one entry per CDR3 protein. The repertoire holds approximately 350,000 distinct CDR3 sequences, 20% seen once, with around 12% in the top ten. Specimen: blood, either unsorted or a sorted T cell fraction (not recorded which). The receptors shown here come from a male donor with ankylosing spondylitis or in good health (not recorded which). CDR3s include the opening cysteine and the closing phenylalanine or tryptophan. D genes are given only for firm matches. Clone size is not always given. Where it is, it says once, few, many or a class for expanded clones.

D	V	size	J	CDR3	DNA
TRBD1	TRBV27	few	TRBJ2-1	CASSFFGTGHSYNEQFF	TGTGCCAGCAGTTTCTTCGGGACAGGACACTCCTACAATGAGCAGTTCTTC
TRBD1	TRBV4-1	NA	TRBJ1-1	CASSLRGDEAFF	TGCGCCAGCAGCCTCAGGGGGGATGAAGCTTTCTTT
TRBD1	TRBV4-1	NA	TRBJ2-5	CASSQVRTGSETQYF	TGCGCCAGCAGCCAAGTTCGGACAGGGTCAGAGACCCAGTACTTC
TRBD1	TRBV2	NA	TRBJ2-1	CASSGTGHEQFF	TGTGCCAGCAGTGGGACAGGGCATGAGCAGTTCTTC
NA	TRBV24-1	NA	TRBJ2-3	CATSDWDSTDTQYF	TGTGCCACCAGTGACTGGGACAGCACAGATACGCAGTATTTT
NA	TRBV12-3/TRBV12-4	many	TRBJ2-7	CASSFARSYEQYF	TGTGCCAGCAGTTTTGCCAGGTCCTACGAGCAGTACTTC
NA	TRBV12-3/TRBV12-4	few	TRBJ2-3	CAKSGGPPGWTDTQYF	TGTGCCAAAAGTGGAGGCCCTCCAGGGTGGACAGATACGCAGTATTTT
NA	TRBV3-1	NA	TRBJ2-1	CASSQGPSFYEQFF	TGTGCCAGCAGCCAAGGTCCCTCCTTTTATGAGCAGTTCTTC
NA	TRBV20-1	NA	TRBJ2-4	CSVITGFGVKNIQYF	TGCAGTGTGATTACAGGGTTCGGAGTCAAAAACATTCAGTACTTC
NA	TRBV11-2	NA	TRBJ2-2	CASSSDIGLSNTGELFF	TGTGCCAGCAGCTCCGACATAGGGCTGTCGAACACCGGGGAGCTGTTTTTT
NA	TRBV5-8	NA	TRBJ1-5	CASSEGPIQPQHF	TGTGCCAGCAGCGAAGGTCCAATTCAGCCCCAGCATTTT
NA	TRBV12-3/TRBV12-4	NA	TRBJ2-7	CASSLARGAYLYEQYF	TGTGCCAGCAGTTTAGCTAGGGGGGCCTATCTCTACGAGCAGTACTTC
NA	TRBV12-3/TRBV12-4	NA	TRBJ2-1	CASSLSSTGSYNEQFF	TGTGCCAGCAGTTTAAGTTCCACAGGTTCCTACAATGAGCAGTTCTTC
NA	TRBV5-4	NA	TRBJ2-7	CASSGAVSYEQYF	TGTGCCAGCAGCGGGGCAGTCTCCTACGAGCAGTACTTC
NA	TRBV29-1	NA	TRBJ2-2	CSVRGAPTGELFF	TGCAGCGTTCGGGGGGCGCCAACCGGGGAGCTGTTTTTT
NA	TRBV4-1	NA	TRBJ1-1	CASSQDGGLGAFF	TGCGCCAGCAGCCAAGATGGAGGATTGGGAGCTTTCTTT
TRBD1	TRBV6-1	NA	TRBJ1-5	CATSRGENGNQPQHF	TGTGCCACCTCCAGGGGGGAGAATGGCAATCAGCCCCAGCATTTT
NA	TRBV28	few	TRBJ1-6	CASSLLGFSYNSPLHF	TGTGCCAGCAGTTTATTGGGATTCTCCTATAATTCACCCCTCCACTTT
TRBD1	TRBV6-1	few	TRBJ2-7	CASRSGTVYEQYF	TGTGCCAGCAGGTCTGGGACAGTCTACGAGCAGTACTTC
NA	TRBV2	NA	TRBJ1-2	CASSDNRANYGYTF	TGTGCCAGCAGTGACAACAGGGCTAACTATGGCTACACCTTC
NA	TRBV6-5	NA	TRBJ2-7	CASSSDPPYEQYF	TGTGCCAGCAGTTCCGACCCTCCATACGAGCAGTACTTC
NA	TRBV13	NA	TRBJ2-3	CASSTWKLNQETDTDTQYF	TGTGCCAGCAGCACTTGGAAGCTTAACCAGGAAACCGACACAGATACGCAGTATTTT
NA	TRBV19	few	TRBJ1-5	CASSHGTFYSNQPQHF	TGTGCCAGTAGTCACGGGACATTTTATAGCAATCAGCCCCAGCATTTT
NA	TRBV12-3/TRBV12-4	NA	TRBJ2-7	CASSFVVREQYF	TGTGCCAGCAGTTTTGTAGTTCGCGAGCAGTACTTC
TRBD1	TRBV3-1	few	TRBJ2-2	CASSQDGTDTNTGELFF	TGTGCCAGCAGCCAAGATGGGACAGATACAAACACCGGGGAGCTGTTTTTT
TRBD1	TRBV7-8	few	TRBJ2-5	CASSFWPGTEETQYF	TGTGCCAGCAGCTTTTGGCCAGGGACAGAAGAGACCCAGTACTTC
TRBD1	TRBV28	many	TRBJ2-7	CASTPRDRGRYGHEQYF	TGTGCCAGCACCCCCCGAGACAGGGGAAGGTACGGGCACGAGCAGTACTTC
NA	TRBV4-1	NA	TRBJ2-2	CASSHHSGELFF	TGCGCCAGCAGCCATCATTCCGGGGAGCTGTTTTTT
NA	TRBV20-1	few	TRBJ2-2	CSARVANTGELFF	TGCAGTGCTAGGGTTGCGAACACCGGGGAGCTGTTTTTT
NA	TRBV18	few	TRBJ2-7	CASSQGREGAEQYF	TGTGCCAGCTCACAGGGCAGGGAAGGTGCCGAGCAGTACTTC
NA	TRBV12-3/TRBV12-4	NA	TRBJ2-7	CASSFSVVYEQYF	TGTGCCAGCAGCTTTAGTGTGGTATACGAGCAGTACTTC